The subject of this entry is one T cell receptor (beta chain). Profiled with immunoSEQ multiplex PCR; TCRdb holds only in-frame clones, not every one. The sample includes tens of thousands of clones, 85% to 95% of them seen just once. CDR3 size: 14 residues. Germline lookup yields CDR1 MNHNY and CDR2 SVGAGI (reference sequence). Trimming took off 4 bases at V and 5 bases at J, with 11 bases between the two ends. The sample belongs to a study of T cell changes during pregnancy in multiple sclerosis. V is TRBV6-6 and J is TRBJ1-4, with no clear D. This receptor was obtained from a female donor with multiple sclerosis, enrolled in a pregnancy study. The sequencing used CD4+ T cells from peripheral blood mononuclear cells, collected in the second trimester of pregnancy. CDR3 in DNA: TGTGCCAGCAGTTCAGAGACCAGGAATGAAAAACTGTTTTTT. This encodes CASSSETRNEKLFF.